This T cell receptor beta chain is from a study of blood T cell repertoires in COVID-19. This clone is a singleton in its sample. At one end the junction does not follow the germline gene, possibly because of a read error. Assay: immunoSEQ multiplex PCR; the TCRdb copy retains only in-frame clones and omits some. The sample carries approximately 300,000 clones, about 89% recorded once. Sequencing was carried out using PBMCs or T cells enriched from blood (not recorded which). This sequence originates from a young woman who had recovered from COVID-19.

CDR3 DNA: TGCGCCAGCAGCCAAGATCTGGGACTAGCCTCCCACGAGCAGTACTTC. This encodes CASSQDLGLASHEQYF. The rearrangement joins TRBV4-3 to TRBJ2-7, with TRBD2 matching 9 bases. The length of the CDR3 is 16 residues. CDR1 is LGHNA, CDR2 YSLEER, per germline.